The 18 T cell receptor beta chains given below trace back to one sample, sequenced in a study of T cell repertoires in cytomegalovirus infection. TCRdb reprocessed the reads with MiXCR, giving one entry per CDR3 protein. The profile covers approximately 730,000 distinct CDR3 sequences, with 29% appearing a single time and roughly 14% taken by the ten largest. These TCRs' antigens remain unknown. The starting material was cultured CD8+ T cells from PBMCs, obtained from culture after CMV antigen stimulation. The origin of the receptors is a human donor in good health (CMV status not recorded). Some clones in this sample may be carry-over from other donors' samples.

This clonotype was detected a few times. The chain is built from TRBV5-6 and TRBJ2-2; possibly TRBD1 for D (7 bases). CDR1 is SGHDT and CDR2 is YYEEEE in the germline V gene. Trimming removed 1 base from V and 1 base from J, with 11 bases in between. The CDR3 length is 16 residues. CDR3 DNA: TGTGCCAGCAGCTTGATCAGGGGGGAGAACACCGGGGAGCTGTTTTTT. As protein: CASSLIRGENTGELFF.

This clonotype was picked up a small number of times. The chain recombines TRBV2 with TRBJ1-1; TRBD1 matches at 7 bases. The CDR3 length is 17 residues. V lost 2 bases to trimming and J lost 3 bases; unmatched junction nucleotides: 12. CDR1 and CDR2 from the germline V gene are SNHLY and FYNNEI. The CDR3: CASSEPIWRQGDTEAFF. In DNA form, the CDR3 reads TGTGCCAGCAGTGAACCTATATGGCGCCAGGGGGACACTGAAGCTTTCTTT.

This clonotype appeared a few times. The CDR3: CASTEIRGTGELFF. CDR3 DNA sequence: TGTGCCAGTACCGAAATCAGAGGAACCGGGGAGCTGTTTTTT. The V call is TRBV19, the J call TRBJ2-2, with D uncertain. Trimming cost V 7 bases and J 5 bases, with 14 bases left between them. The germline CDR1 and CDR2 sequences are LNHDA and SQIVND (reference sequence). CDR3 length equals 14 residues. Supplemented by reference TRBV19 and TRBJ2-2, the full variable domain reads DGGITQSPKYLFRKEGQNVTLSCEQNLNHDAMYWYRQDPGQGLRLIYYSQIVNDFQKGDIAEGYSVSREKKESFPLTVTSAQKNPTAFYLCASTEIRGTGELFFGEGSRLTVL.

The chain uses TRBV6-2 or TRBV6-3 and TRBJ2-2, with D perhaps TRBD1 (5 bases). The CDR3 totals 10 residues. The V end was cut by 10 bases, the J end by 7 bases, with 7 bases between. Germline CDR1 is MNHEY and CDR2 is SVGEGT. The CDR3 DNA reads TGTGCCACCGACAGCGGGGAGCTGTTTTTT. Its translation is CATDSGELFF.

The rearrangement links TRBV7-2 to TRBJ2-1, with 10 bases fitting TRBD2. CDR3 length: 16 residues. Per the germline V gene, CDR1 is SGHTA and CDR2 is FQGNSA. J was trimmed by 8 bases and V by 4 bases; bases with no gene match: 11. DNA for the CDR3: TGTGCCAGCAGCTCCCTCGGGGGACTAGCGAGGGATGAGCAGTTCTTC. Translated: CASSSLGGLARDEQFF.

CDR3 sequence: CASSQLFGGSNQPQHF. CDR3 bases: TGCGCCAGCAGCCAACTGTTCGGCGGCAGCAATCAGCCCCAGCATTTT. The genes are TRBV4-1 and TRBJ1-5, with no clear D. V was clipped by 2 bases and J by 1 base, with 12 bases between them. Germline V gives CDR1 MGHRA, CDR2 YSYEKL. The CDR3 spans 16 residues.

The chain couples TRBV11-2 to TRBJ2-4; D may be TRBD2 (5 bases). The CDR3 covers 17 residues. The V and J ends lost 4 bases and 3 bases respectively, with 19 bases between them. Germline V gene sequence: CDR1 SGHAT, CDR2 FQNNGV. The CDR3 nucleotides are TGTGCCAGCAGCTCAGACTACAGAAGTTGGGTCAAAAACATTCAGTACTTC. Translation gives CASSSDYRSWVKNIQYF.

The rearrangement joins TRBV2 to TRBJ2-3; unclear D gene. Germline V lookup: CDR1 SNHLY, CDR2 FYNNEI. This CDR3 contains 15 residues. V lost 3 bases and J 2 bases, leaving 12 bases between the germline ends. CDR3 coding DNA: TGTGCCAGCAGTGAGTTGCCCACCGACACAGATACGCAGTATTTT. Translated, it gives CASSELPTDTDTQYF.

This clonotype was detected only a few times. V usage is TRBV6-8 and J usage is TRBJ1-1; D is undetermined. The CDR3 has 17 residues. The ends were cut back, 1 base at V and 6 bases at J, with 21 bases in the middle. Germline V gives CDR1 MNHGY, CDR2 SAAAGT. This CDR3 reads CASSYYGEMGGVPEAFF. CDR3 nucleotide sequence: TGTGCCAGCAGTTACTACGGCGAGATGGGAGGCGTCCCTGAAGCTTTCTTT.

This clonotype came up a few times. The gene calls are TRBV7-9 and TRBJ2-5; D call uncertain. Trimming left V 8 bases short and J 5 bases short, with 15 bases between. Germline CDR1 and CDR2: SEHNR and FQNEAQ (reference sequence). The CDR3 extends over 13 amino acids. CDR3 nucleotide sequence: TGTGCCAGCCTGCTGGGGTCTTTCGAGACCCAGTACTTC. The encoded protein is CASLLGSFETQYF.

The chain couples TRBV27 to TRBJ2-3, with D possibly being TRBD1 (5 bases). The germline CDR1 and CDR2 sequences are MNHEY and SMNVEV (reference sequence). The CDR3 loop spans 17 amino acids. V lost 1 base and J lost 0, with 14 bases in between. DNA for the CDR3: TGTGCCAGCAGTTTATGGGTAGGGGTCAAGAGCACAGATACGCAGTATTTT. This sequence encodes CASSLWVGVKSTDTQYF.

The table lists this clonotype with many counts. The V call is TRBV12-3 or TRBV12-4, the J call TRBJ2-1; D is undetermined. The CDR3 is 13 residues long. V lost 6 bases, J lost 4 bases, and 10 bases lay in between. In DNA form, the CDR3 reads TGTGCCAGCAGCTTTAACTCATACAATGAGCAGTTCTTC. Its translation is CASSFNSYNEQFF.

The chain has TRBV28 and TRBJ1-2; no firm D call. V was trimmed by 1 base and J by 0 bases, leaving 3 bases between them. CDR1 is MDHEN, CDR2 SYDVKM, per germline. CDR3 size: 13 residues. Here the CDR3 reads CASSLYTNYGYTF. The CDR3 region has the DNA TGTGCCAGCAGTTTATACACTAACTATGGCTACACCTTC.

The genes are TRBV10-2 and TRBJ1-2, with D hard to call. The CDR3 loop spans 12 amino acids. V lost 4 bases and J lost 5, with 8 bases in between. From germline, CDR1 is WSHSY and CDR2 SAAADI. CDR3: CASSVNAYGYTF. The CDR3, as DNA: TGCGCCAGCAGTGTTAACGCTTATGGCTACACCTTC.

V usage is TRBV4-1 and J usage is TRBJ1-1, with 8 bases identical to TRBD1. V shed 4 bases, J shed 3 bases, and the junction held 4 bases outside the gene matches. This CDR3 has 14 residues. Germline-derived CDR1 and CDR2 are MGHRA and YSYEKL. CDR3 residues: CASSLQQGDTEAFF. Written as DNA, the CDR3 is TGCGCCAGCAGCCTGCAACAGGGGGACACTGAAGCTTTCTTT.

This clonotype was seen only a few times. V gene TRBV7-9 combines with J gene TRBJ2-7, with D uncertain. Germline V gene sequence: CDR1 SEHNR, CDR2 FQNEAQ (reference sequence). V shed 1 base and J shed 4 bases, with 14 bases lying between them. The CDR3 totals 15 residues. In DNA form, the CDR3 reads TGTGCCAGCAGCTTAGAGGTGGGCAAAGAATACGAGCAGTACTTC. Amino acids: CASSLEVGKEYEQYF.

This clonotype was seen only a few times. The CDR3, as DNA: TGTGCCAGCCAGCTTCAAATGGCAGATACGCAGTATTTT. Protein: CASQLQMADTQYF. The gene calls are TRBV9 and TRBJ2-3; D unresolved. CDR1 SGDLS and CDR2 YYNGEE come from the germline V gene. There are 13 residues in the CDR3. Trimming took off 7 bases at V and 4 bases at J, with 13 bases between the two ends.

V and J are TRBV18 and TRBJ1-5; D gene unclear. The length of the CDR3 is 15 residues. Deletions cut 0 bases from V and 2 bases from J, with 8 bases between. The germline gives CDR1 KGHSH, CDR2 LQKENI. As DNA, the CDR3 is TGTGCCAGCTCACCACCAACGACGGGCAATCAGCCCCAGCATTTT. Translating it yields CASSPPTTGNQPQHF.